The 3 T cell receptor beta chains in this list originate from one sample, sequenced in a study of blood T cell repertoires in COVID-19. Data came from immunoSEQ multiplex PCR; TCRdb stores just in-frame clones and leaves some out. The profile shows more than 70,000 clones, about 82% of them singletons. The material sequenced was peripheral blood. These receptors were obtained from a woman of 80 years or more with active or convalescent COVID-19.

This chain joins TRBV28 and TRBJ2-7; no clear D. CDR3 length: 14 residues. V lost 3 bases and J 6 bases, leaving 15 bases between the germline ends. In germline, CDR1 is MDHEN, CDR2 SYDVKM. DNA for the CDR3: TGTGCCAGCAGTTTTACCGGCGGCACGGGCGAGCAGTACTTC. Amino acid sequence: CASSFTGGTGEQYF.

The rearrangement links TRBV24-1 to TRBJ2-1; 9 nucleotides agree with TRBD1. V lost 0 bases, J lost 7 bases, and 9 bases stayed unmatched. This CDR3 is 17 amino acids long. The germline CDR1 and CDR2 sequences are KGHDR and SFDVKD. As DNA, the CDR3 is TGTGCCACCAGTGATTTGACCCGGGGACAGGGTACGAATGAGCAGTTCTTC. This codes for CATSDLTRGQGTNEQFF.

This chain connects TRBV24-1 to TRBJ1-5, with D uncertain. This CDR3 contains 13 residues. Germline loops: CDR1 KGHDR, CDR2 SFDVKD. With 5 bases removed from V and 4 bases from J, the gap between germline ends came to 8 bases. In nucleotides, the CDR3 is TGTGCCACCAGTGTTCGAGATAATCAGCCCCAGCATTTT. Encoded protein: CATSVRDNQPQHF.